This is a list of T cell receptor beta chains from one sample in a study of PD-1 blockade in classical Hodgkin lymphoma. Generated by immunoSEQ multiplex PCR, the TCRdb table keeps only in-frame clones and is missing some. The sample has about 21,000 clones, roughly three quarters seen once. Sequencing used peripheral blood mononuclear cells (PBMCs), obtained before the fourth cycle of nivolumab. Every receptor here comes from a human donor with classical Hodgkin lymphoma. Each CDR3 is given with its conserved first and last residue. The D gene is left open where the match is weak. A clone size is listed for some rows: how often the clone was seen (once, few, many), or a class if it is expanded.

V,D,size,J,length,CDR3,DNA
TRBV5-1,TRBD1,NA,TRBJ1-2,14,CASSLDGQGDGYTF,TGCGCCAGCAGCTTGGACGGACAGGGTGACGGCTACACCTTC
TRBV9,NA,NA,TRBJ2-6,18,CASSVVVQSRSGANVLTF,TGTGCCAGCAGCGTGGTGGTCCAGAGTCGCTCTGGGGCCAACGTCCTGACTTTC
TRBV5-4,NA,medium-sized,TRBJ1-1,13,CASSLTGYTEAFF,TGTGCCAGCAGCTTAACCGGGTACACTGAAGCTTTCTTT
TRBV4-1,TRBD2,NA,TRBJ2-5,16,CASSRSAAGVGETQYF,TGCGCCAGCAGCCGATCTGCGGCGGGAGTCGGGGAGACCCAGTACTTC
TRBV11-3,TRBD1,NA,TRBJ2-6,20,CASSLEKWDRGNSGANVLTF,TGTGCCAGCAGCTTAGAAAAATGGGACAGGGGAAATTCTGGGGCCAACGTCCTGACTTTC
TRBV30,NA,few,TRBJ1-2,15,CAWKISGSFNYGYTF,TGTGCCTGGAAAATCTCAGGGTCTTTTAACTATGGCTACACCTTC
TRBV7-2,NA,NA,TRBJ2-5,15,CASSLGGMGRETQYF,TGTGCCAGCAGCTTAGGAGGAATGGGTCGGGAGACCCAGTACTTC
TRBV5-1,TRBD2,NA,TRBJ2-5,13,CASSSGSDQTQYF,TGCGCCAGCAGTAGCGGGAGTGATCAGACCCAGTACTTC
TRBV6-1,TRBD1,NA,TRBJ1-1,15,CASSVLQGAGGEAFF,TGTGCCAGCAGTGTGTTACAGGGGGCGGGCGGTGAAGCTTTCTTT
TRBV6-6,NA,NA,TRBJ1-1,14,CASSSTGRNTEAFF,TGTGCCAGCAGTTCTACAGGGAGAAACACTGAAGCTTTCTTT
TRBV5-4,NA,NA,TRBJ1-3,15,CASSSLGEYGNTIYF,TGTGCCAGCAGCTCCCTCGGAGAGTACGGAAACACCATATATTTT
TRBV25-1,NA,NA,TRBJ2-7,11,CASSNFYEQYF,TGTGCCAGCAGTAATTTCTACGAGCAGTACTTC
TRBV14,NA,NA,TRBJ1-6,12,CASSEGISPLHF,TGTGCCAGCAGCGAAGGGATTTCACCCCTCCACTTT
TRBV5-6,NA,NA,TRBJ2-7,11,CASSLVRDKVF,TGTGCCAGCAGCTTGGTCCGGGACAAGGTGTTC
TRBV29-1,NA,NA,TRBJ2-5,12,CSVAGTRETQYF,TGCAGCGTTGCCGGGACTCGAGAGACCCAGTACTTC
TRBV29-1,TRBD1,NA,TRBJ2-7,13,CSVGQALKDEQYF,TGCAGCGTGGGACAGGCCCTAAAAGACGAGCAGTACTTC
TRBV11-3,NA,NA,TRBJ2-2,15,CASSFGGRDTGELFF,TGTGCCAGCAGCTTCGGGGGTCGAGACACCGGGGAGCTGTTTTTT
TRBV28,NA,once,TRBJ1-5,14,CASSLAGSNQPQHF,TGTGCCAGCAGCCTGGCGGGAAGCAATCAGCCCCAGCATTTT
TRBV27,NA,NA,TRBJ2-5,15,CASSLSKYGEATQYF,TGTGCCAGCAGTTTATCGAAATACGGGGAAGCGACCCAGTACTTC
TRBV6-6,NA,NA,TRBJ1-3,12,CASSIGGNTIYF,TGTGCCAGCAGTATAGGTGGAAACACCATATATTTT
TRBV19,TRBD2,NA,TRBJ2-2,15,CASGRSGDPTGELFF,TGTGCCAGTGGGAGAAGCGGGGACCCTACCGGGGAGCTGTTTTTT
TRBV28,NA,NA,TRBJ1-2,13,CASSTGILYGYTF,TGTGCCAGCAGTACGGGCATTCTCTATGGCTACACCTTC
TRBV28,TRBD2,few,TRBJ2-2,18,CASSRYPGTSVYTGELFF,TGTGCCAGCAGCCGATATCCGGGCACTAGCGTCTACACCGGGGAGCTGTTTTTT
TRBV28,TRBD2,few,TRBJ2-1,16,CASSLVGAGGPNEQFF,TGTGCCAGCAGTTTGGTCGGGGCGGGAGGGCCCAATGAGCAGTTCTTC
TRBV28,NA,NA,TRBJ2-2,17,CASSLSQARANTGELFF,TGTGCCAGCAGTTTATCACAGGCCCGAGCGAACACCGGGGAGCTGTTTTTT
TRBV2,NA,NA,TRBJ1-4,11,CASRRGEKLFF,TGTGCCAGCAGGAGGGGAGAAAAACTGTTTTTT
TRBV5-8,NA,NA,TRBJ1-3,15,CASSLAGNSGNTIYF,TGTGCCAGCAGCTTAGCAGGCAACTCTGGAAACACCATATATTTT
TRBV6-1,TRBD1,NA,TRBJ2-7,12,CATSDRVDVAYF,TGTGCCACATCGGACAGGGTAGACGTTGCGTACTTC